Listed here are 4 T cell receptor beta chains from one sample, sequenced in a study of Tregs in tolerant kidney transplant recipients. Measured with immunoSEQ multiplex PCR; TCRdb has only the in-frame clones, and not every one. The profile shows more than 75,000 clones, roughly 93% of them singletons. The material was CD4+ T cells from blood, obtained before the transplant. These receptors were taken from a human donor who received a combined kidney and bone marrow transplant.

The chain joins TRBV7-7 to TRBJ1-5; D ambiguous. Germline assignment: CDR1 SSHAT and CDR2 FNYEAQ (reference sequence). V lost 10 bases and J lost 2, with 6 bases in between. CDR3 length: 11 residues. CDR3 nucleotide sequence: TGTGCCAATCCGGGCAATCAGCCCCAGCATTTT. Protein product: CANPGNQPQHF.

Details on this clone: This same CDR3 is encoded by further DNA sequences in the sample. The chain links TRBV7-3 to TRBJ1-6; possibly TRBD1 for D (5 bases). Trimming pared 7 bases from V and 1 base from J, leaving 17 bases between. Germline V CDR1 and CDR2: SGHTA, FQGTGA. The CDR3 is 17 residues long. The CDR3, as DNA: TGTGCCAGCAACATGGGCGGGGGTAGGTCCTATAATTCACCCCTCCACTTT. It specifies CASNMGGGRSYNSPLHF.

The rearrangement links TRBV7-2 to TRBJ2-3; 9 bases map to TRBD1. Germline CDR1 and CDR2: SGHTA and FQGNSA. V trimming: 1 base; J trimming: 3 bases; junction bases outside the gene matches: 5. This CDR3 has 16 amino acids. CDR3 protein: CASSLDPGQGTDTQYF. The CDR3 DNA sequence: TGTGCCAGCAGCTTAGATCCGGGACAGGGTACAGATACGCAGTATTTT.

For the CDR3, the DNA is TGTGCCAGCAGTGAAGAACAGGTTTCCGCCTACGAGCAGTACTTC. Residues: CASSEEQVSAYEQYF. J is TRBJ2-7 and V is TRBV2; a weak D match, TRBD1 (5 bases). The CDR3 has 15 residues. V dropped 1 base and J dropped 2 bases, with 12 bases sitting between them. Germline V gene sequence: CDR1 SNHLY, CDR2 FYNNEI.